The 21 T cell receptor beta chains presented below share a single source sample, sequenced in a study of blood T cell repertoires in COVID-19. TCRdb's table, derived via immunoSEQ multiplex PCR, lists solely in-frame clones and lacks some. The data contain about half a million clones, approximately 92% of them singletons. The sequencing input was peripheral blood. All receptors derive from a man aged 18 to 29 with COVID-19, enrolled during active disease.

CDR3 nucleotides: TGTGCCAGCAGTTACGCAGGGGGCTGGGAGACCCAGTACTTC. As protein: CASSYAGGWETQYF. The J gene is TRBJ2-5, the V gene TRBV6-2 or TRBV6-3; TRBD1 matches 8 bases. V trimming: 2 bases; J trimming: 5 bases; junction bases outside the gene matches: 4. Germline V gives CDR1 MNHEY, CDR2 SVGEGT. The CDR3 loop spans 14 amino acids.

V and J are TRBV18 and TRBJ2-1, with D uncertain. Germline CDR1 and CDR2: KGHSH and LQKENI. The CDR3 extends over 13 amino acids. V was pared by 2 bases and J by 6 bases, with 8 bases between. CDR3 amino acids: CASSPWAANEQFF. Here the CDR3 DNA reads TGTGCCAGCTCACCATGGGCAGCCAATGAGCAGTTCTTC.

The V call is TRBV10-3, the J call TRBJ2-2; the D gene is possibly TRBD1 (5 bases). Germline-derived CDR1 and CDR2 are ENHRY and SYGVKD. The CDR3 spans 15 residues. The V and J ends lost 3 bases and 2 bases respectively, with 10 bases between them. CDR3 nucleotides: TGTGCCATCAGTGACTGGACACACAACACCGGGGAGCTGTTTTTT. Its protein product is CAISDWTHNTGELFF.

CDR3 bases: TGTGCCAGCAGTGGGAACGGGGAGACCCAGTACTTC. Translation gives CASSGNGETQYF. J is TRBJ2-5 and V is TRBV2; D is unresolved. V shed 4 bases and J shed 5 bases, with 8 bases lying between them. Germline CDR1 and CDR2: SNHLY and FYNNEI. This CDR3 spans 12 amino acids.

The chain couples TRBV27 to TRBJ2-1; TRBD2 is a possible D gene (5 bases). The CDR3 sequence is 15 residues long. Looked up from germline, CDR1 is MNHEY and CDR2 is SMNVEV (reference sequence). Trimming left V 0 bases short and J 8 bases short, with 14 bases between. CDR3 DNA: TGTGCCAGCAGTTTATCCTTCCGGGCGGGTGATGAGCAGTTCTTC. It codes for CASSLSFRAGDEQFF.

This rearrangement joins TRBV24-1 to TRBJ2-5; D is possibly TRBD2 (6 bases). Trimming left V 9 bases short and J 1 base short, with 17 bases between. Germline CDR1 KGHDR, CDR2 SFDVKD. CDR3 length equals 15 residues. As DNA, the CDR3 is TGTGCCACCCAAACGATTATGGGAGGCCAAGAGACCCAGTACTTC. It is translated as CATQTIMGGQETQYF.

CDR3 nucleotide sequence: TGTGCCAGCAGTTTAAACCCTGGGGCAGGAAACACCATATATTTT. The encoded protein is CASSLNPGAGNTIYF. V usage is TRBV27 and J usage is TRBJ1-3; possibly TRBD1 for D (5 bases). CDR1 and CDR2 from the germline V gene are MNHEY and SMNVEV (reference sequence). V dropped 2 bases and J dropped 4 bases, with 12 bases sitting between them. CDR3 length: 15 residues.

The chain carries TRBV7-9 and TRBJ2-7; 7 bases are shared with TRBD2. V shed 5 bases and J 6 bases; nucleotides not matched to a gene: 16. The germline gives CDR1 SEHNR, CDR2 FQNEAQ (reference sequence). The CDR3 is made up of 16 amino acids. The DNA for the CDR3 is TGTGCCAGCAGCGGCCGGGGGGACTTCTCTCGTAGCGAGCAGTACTTC. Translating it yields CASSGRGDFSRSEQYF.

CDR3 region: CASSIVQADYGYTF. In DNA, the CDR3 is TGTGCCAGTAGTATAGTACAGGCAGACTATGGCTACACCTTC. This chain joins TRBV19 and TRBJ1-2, with TRBD1 as a possible D gene (5 bases). Per the germline V gene, CDR1 is LNHDA and CDR2 is SQIVND (reference sequence). The CDR3 spans 14 residues. Trimming pared 1 base from V and 3 bases from J, leaving 9 bases between.

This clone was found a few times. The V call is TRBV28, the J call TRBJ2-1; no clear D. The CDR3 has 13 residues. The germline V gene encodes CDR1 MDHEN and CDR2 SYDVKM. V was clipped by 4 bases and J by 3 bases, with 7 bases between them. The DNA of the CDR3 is TGTGCCAGCAGTTATCCAGGCTACAATGAGCAGTTCTTC. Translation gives CASSYPGYNEQFF.

Here the CDR3 reads CASRITTGGYGYTF. CDR3 nucleotide sequence: TGTGCCAGCCGGATTACGACAGGGGGCTATGGCTACACCTTC. This rearrangement joins TRBV6-5 to TRBJ1-2; 9 bases line up with TRBD1. The germline V gene has CDR1 MNHEY and CDR2 SVGAGI. V lost 8 bases and J lost 4; bases outside the gene matches: 8. The CDR3 has 14 residues.

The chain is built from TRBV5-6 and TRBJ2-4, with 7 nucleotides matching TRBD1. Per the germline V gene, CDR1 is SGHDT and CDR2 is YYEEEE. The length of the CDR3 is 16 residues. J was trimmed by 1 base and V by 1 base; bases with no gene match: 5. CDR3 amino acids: CASSLITGEAKNIQYF. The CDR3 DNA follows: TGTGCCAGCAGCTTGATCACAGGGGAGGCCAAAAACATTCAGTACTTC.

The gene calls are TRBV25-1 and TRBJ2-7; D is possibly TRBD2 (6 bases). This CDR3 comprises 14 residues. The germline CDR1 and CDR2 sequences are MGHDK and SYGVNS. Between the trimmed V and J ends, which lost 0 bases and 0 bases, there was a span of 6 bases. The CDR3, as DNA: TGTGCCAGCAGTGAATACGGGGGCTCCTACGAGCAGTACTTC. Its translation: CASSEYGGSYEQYF.

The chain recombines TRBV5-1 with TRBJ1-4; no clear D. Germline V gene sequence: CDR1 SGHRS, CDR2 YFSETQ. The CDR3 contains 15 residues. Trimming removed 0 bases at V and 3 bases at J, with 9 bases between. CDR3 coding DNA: TGCGCCAGCAGCTTGGGGATCCGGGCTAATGAAAAACTGTTTTTT. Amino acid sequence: CASSLGIRANEKLFF.

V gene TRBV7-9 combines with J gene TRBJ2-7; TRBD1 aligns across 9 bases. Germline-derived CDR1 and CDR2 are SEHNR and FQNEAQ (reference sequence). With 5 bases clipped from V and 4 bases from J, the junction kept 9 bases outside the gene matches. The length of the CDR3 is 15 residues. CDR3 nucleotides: TGTGCCAGCAGCCCCCCCGGGACAGGGTCATACGAGCAGTACTTC. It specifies CASSPPGTGSYEQYF. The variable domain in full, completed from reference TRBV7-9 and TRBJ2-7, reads DTGVSQNPRHKITKRGQNVTFRCDPISEHNRLYWYRQTLGQGPEFLTYFQNEAQLEKSRLLSDRFSAERPKGSFSTLEIQRTEQGDSAMYLCASSPPGTGSYEQYFGPGTRLTVT.

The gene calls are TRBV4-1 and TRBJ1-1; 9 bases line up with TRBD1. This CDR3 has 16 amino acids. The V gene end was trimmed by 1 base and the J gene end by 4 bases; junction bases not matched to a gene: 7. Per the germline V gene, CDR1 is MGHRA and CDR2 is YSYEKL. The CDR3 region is CASSQAWGQGSTEAFF. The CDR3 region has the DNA TGCGCCAGCAGCCAAGCTTGGGGACAGGGATCCACTGAAGCTTTCTTT.

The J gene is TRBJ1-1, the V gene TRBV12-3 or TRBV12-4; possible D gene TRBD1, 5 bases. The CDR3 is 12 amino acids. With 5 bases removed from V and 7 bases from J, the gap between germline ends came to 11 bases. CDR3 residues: CASSPQRGEAFF. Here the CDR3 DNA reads TGTGCCAGCAGTCCCCAAAGGGGTGAAGCTTTCTTT.

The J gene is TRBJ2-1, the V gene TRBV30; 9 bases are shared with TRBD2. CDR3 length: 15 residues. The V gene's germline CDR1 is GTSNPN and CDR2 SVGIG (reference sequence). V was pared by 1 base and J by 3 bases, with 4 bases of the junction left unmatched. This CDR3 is CAWSGLAGYYNEQFF. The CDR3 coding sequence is TGTGCCTGGAGTGGTCTAGCGGGATACTACAATGAGCAGTTCTTC. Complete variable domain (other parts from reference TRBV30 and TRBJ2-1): SQTIHQWPATLVQPVGSPLSLECTVEGTSNPNLYWYRQAAGRGLQLLFYSVGIGQISSEVPQNLSASRPQDRQFILSSKKLLLSDSGFYLCAWSGLAGYYNEQFFGPGTRLTVL.

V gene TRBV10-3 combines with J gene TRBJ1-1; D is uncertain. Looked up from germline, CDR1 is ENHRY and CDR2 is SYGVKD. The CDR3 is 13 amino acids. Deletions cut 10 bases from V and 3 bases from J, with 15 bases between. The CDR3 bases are TGTGCCACGAGGAGTTTGGAGGACACTGAAGCTTTCTTT. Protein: CATRSLEDTEAFF.

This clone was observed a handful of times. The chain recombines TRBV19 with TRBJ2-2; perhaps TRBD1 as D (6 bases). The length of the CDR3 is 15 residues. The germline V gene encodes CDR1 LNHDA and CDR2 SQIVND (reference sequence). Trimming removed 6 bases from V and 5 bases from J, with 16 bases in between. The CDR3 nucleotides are TGTGCCAGTAGGACACCGGGACAACATACCGGGGAGCTGTTTTTT. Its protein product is CASRTPGQHTGELFF. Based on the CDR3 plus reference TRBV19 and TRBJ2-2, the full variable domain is DGGITQSPKYLFRKEGQNVTLSCEQNLNHDAMYWYRQDPGQGLRLIYYSQIVNDFQKGDIAEGYSVSREKKESFPLTVTSAQKNPTAFYLCASRTPGQHTGELFFGEGSRLTVL.

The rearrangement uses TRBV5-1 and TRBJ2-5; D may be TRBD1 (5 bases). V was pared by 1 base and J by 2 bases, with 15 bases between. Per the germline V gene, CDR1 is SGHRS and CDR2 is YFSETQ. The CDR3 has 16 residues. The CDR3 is CASSLSNAGWQETQYF. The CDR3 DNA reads TGCGCCAGCAGCTTGTCGAATGCAGGGTGGCAAGAGACCCAGTACTTC.